The present T cell receptor beta chain was sequenced within a study of T cell responses to AZD1222 COVID-19 vaccine. The data were produced by immunoSEQ multiplex PCR, yet TCRdb's version contains in-frame clones alone and is incomplete. There are tens of thousands of clones in the sample; approximately 88% occur only once, and about 12% lies in the top ten. V was pared by 0 bases and J by 7 bases, with 10 bases of the junction left unmatched. The germline CDR1 and CDR2 sequences are SGHRS and YFSETQ. The CDR3 has 17 amino acids. The genes are TRBV5-1 and TRBJ2-1; TRBD2 matches at 10 bases. This specimen was peripheral blood, taken 28 days after the second AZD1222 dose. The origin of this receptor is an adult who received the AZD1222 COVID-19 vaccine. DNA of the CDR3: TGCGCCAGCAGCTTGGGAGGGCCAAGCGGGGGGGCAAATGAGCAGTTCTTC. Amino acids: CASSLGGPSGGANEQFF.